This paragraph covers one T cell receptor beta chain sequence. Its specificity is not known. Germline CDR1 is SGHTA and CDR2 is FQGNSA. CDR3 length: 13 residues. The ends lost 3 bases at V and 11 bases at J; junction bases unmatched: 8. This record belongs to a study of T cell repertoires in ileal Crohn's disease. Study-wide results and limits: Endoscopy was done a median approximately 6.9 months after surgery. Sorted CD8 T cells held more high-frequency clones than CD4.

Sample time point: neoterminal ileum biopsy at postoperative endoscopy, about 6 months after surgery. TCRdb's copy holds only in-frame clones and misses some; the assay was immunoSEQ multiplex PCR. Of about 12,000 clones listed, approximately 78% were seen once; the top ten hold approximately 11%. The sample was ileal tissue. The source is an adult with Crohn's disease. The rearrangement links TRBV7-2 to TRBJ1-1; 8 bases agree with TRBD1. The CDR3 sequence is CASSFFRDRTAFF. CDR3 DNA sequence: TGTGCCAGCAGCTTTTTCCGGGACAGGACTGCTTTCTTT.